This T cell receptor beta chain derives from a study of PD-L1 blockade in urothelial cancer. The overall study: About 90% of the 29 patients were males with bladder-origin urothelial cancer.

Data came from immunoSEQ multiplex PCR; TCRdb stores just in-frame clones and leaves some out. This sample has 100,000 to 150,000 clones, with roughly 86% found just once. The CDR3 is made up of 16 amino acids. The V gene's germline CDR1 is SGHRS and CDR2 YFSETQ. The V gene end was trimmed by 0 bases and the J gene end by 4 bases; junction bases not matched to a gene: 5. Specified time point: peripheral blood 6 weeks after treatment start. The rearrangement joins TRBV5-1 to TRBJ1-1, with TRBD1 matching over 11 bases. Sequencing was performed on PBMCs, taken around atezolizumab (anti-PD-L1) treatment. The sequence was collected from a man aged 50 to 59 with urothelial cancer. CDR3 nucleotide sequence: TGCGCCAGCAGCTTGGCTACCGGGACAGGGGGCACTGAAGCTTTCTTT. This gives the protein CASSLATGTGGTEAFF. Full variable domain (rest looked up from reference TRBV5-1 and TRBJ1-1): KAGVTQTPRYLIKTRGQQVTLSCSPISGHRSVSWYQQTPGQGLQFLFEYFSETQRNKGNFPGRFSGRQFSNSRSEMNVSTLELGDSALYLCASSLATGTGGTEAFFGQGTRLTVV.